This T cell receptor (beta chain) was recorded in a study of cytomegalovirus exposure and HLA in healthy donors. The PCR ran on 60 Vbeta and 13 Jbeta primers. Profiled with immunoSEQ multiplex PCR; TCRdb holds only in-frame clones, not every one. Across tens of thousands of clones, the top ten clones capture approximately 3.6% of the sample. The germline V gene has CDR1 SGHDN and CDR2 FVKESK. The CDR3 covers 19 residues. The V segment lost 4 bases and the J segment 0 bases; nucleotides outside the gene matches: 12. The sample was PBMCs. The origin of this receptor is a female donor in good health and CMV-seropositive. The chain employs TRBV14 and TRBJ1-2, with 12 bases aligning to TRBD1. The CDR3 region is CASSPAGDRGPRTNYGYTF. The CDR3 DNA is TGTGCCAGCAGCCCGGCGGGGGACAGGGGGCCCAGAACTAACTATGGCTACACCTTC.